This T cell receptor beta chain was captured by sequencing in a study of human T cells and chemical hapten exposure. Overall study context: Alopecia areata, totalis or universalis affected patients, mainly female. Notes on the study in general: Donors' alopecia may make their immune response differ from healthy people's.

There are many counts of this clonotype. The target antigen is unknown. The germline CDR1 and CDR2 sequences are MDHEN and SYDVKM. The V gene lost 8 bases and the J gene lost 6 bases, with 14 bases spanning the gap. The CDR3 contains 13 residues. One entry per CDR3 protein, called by TCRdb with MiXCR from the RACE reads. The sample holds over 40,000 distinct CDR3 sequences; 3% to 4% are singletons and the top ten take 5.5% to 7.5%. Time point meaning: patch test 2, 6 weeks after DPC sensitization. The treatment denotes: therapeutic diphenylcyclopropenone sensitization with weekly scalp DPC. Here the sequenced sample was whole blood, taken in connection with sensitization to the hapten diphenylcyclopropenone (DPC). The chain carries TRBV28 and TRBJ2-1; D gene uncertain. The clonotype originates from a man aged 35-49 years with alopecia areata. Some clones in this sample may be carry-over from other donors' samples. This CDR3 is CASHRRAGNEQFF. CDR3 nucleotide sequence: TGTGCCAGCCACCGAAGGGCTGGCAATGAGCAGTTCTTC.